The 4 T cell receptor beta chains presented below share a single source sample, sequenced in a study of shared clonotypes between healthy human individuals. Assay used: immunoSEQ multiplex PCR; TCRdb lists only in-frame clones, some missing. The sample lists roughly 510,000 clones; over 75% were seen once. Input material: PBMCs. The receptor set was obtained from a woman aged 35 to 49 in good health. Some clones in this sample may be carry-over from other donors' samples.

Details on this clone: The junction departs from the called germline gene at one end, perhaps through a read error. Other DNA sequences in this sample translate to the same CDR3. The chain carries TRBV10-2 and TRBJ1-4; D call uncertain. This CDR3 has 12 residues. Germline CDR1 and CDR2: WSHSY and SAAADI. The DNA for the CDR3 is TGCGCTAGCAGTGACACCAATGAAAAACTGTTTTTT. Its protein is CASSDTNEKLFF.

DNA for the CDR3: TGTGCCAGCAGCGGCAGACAGGGGCTAGAGCAGTACTTC. This gives the protein CASSGRQGLEQYF. The V and J genes are TRBV5-4 and TRBJ2-7, with TRBD1 identical over 8 bases. V shed 4 bases and J 7 bases; nucleotides not matched to a gene: 7. The germline CDR1 and CDR2 sequences are SGHNT and YYREEE (reference sequence). This CDR3 region has 13 residues. The full variable domain, its missing parts supplied by reference TRBV5-4 and TRBJ2-7, is ETGVTQSPTHLIKTRGQQVTLRCSSQSGHNTVSWYQQALGQGPQFIFQYYREEENGRGNFPPRFSGLQFPNYSSELNVNALELDDSALYLCASSGRQGLEQYFGPGTRLTVT.

This chain links TRBV29-1 with TRBJ2-7; TRBD2 might be the D (5 bases). V lost 6 bases, J lost 6 bases, and 12 bases lay in between. The CDR3 has 11 residues. CDR1 and CDR2 from the germline V gene are SQVTM and ANQGSEA. The CDR3 loop is CSVDSYSEQYF. Written as DNA, the CDR3 is TGCAGCGTGGACTCCTACAGCGAGCAGTACTTC.

This clone was detected ten times or more. The chain uses TRBV25-1 and TRBJ1-1; tentative D call: TRBD1 (6 bases). Germline V gene data show CDR1 as MGHDK and CDR2 as SYGVNS. The CDR3 loop spans 13 amino acids. With 5 bases removed from V and 1 base from J, the gap between germline ends came to 8 bases. CDR3 in DNA: TGTGCCAGCAGTCCCAGGGGGAACACTGAAGCTTTCTTT. This gives the protein CASSPRGNTEAFF.